This paragraph reports one TCR beta chain. Its antigen remains unidentified. The CDR3 consists of 14 residues. V was cut by 3 bases and J by 9 bases, with 12 bases left in between. Per the germline V gene, CDR1 is SGHNT and CDR2 is YENEEA. These data are taken from a study of CD4+ T cells in melanoma. Study-wide findings and caveats: Reportedly, melanoma neoantigen-specific CD4+ T cells showed varied differentiation states. CD8+ T cell, macrophage and B cell function reportedly correlated with neoantigen-specific CD4+ T cells.

Libraries were prepared by immunoSEQ multiplex PCR; TCRdb keeps only in-frame clonotypes and omits some of them. The sample contains roughly 19,000 clones, around 80% of which appear only once. The rearrangement uses TRBV11-3 and TRBJ1-6, with a weak D call TRBD1 (5 bases). This TCR derives from a human donor with melanoma. DNA for the CDR3: TGTGCCAGCAGCTTGGCCGGAAGGGGTTCACCCCTCCACTTT. The encoded protein is CASSLAGRGSPLHF.